The source of this T cell receptor beta chain is a study of T cells in Graves' hyperthyroidism and ophthalmopathy. On the study more broadly: At initial diagnosis, before any treatment had begun, peripheral blood was obtained.

This clonotype was counted ten times or more. Germline V gene lookup returns CDR1 DFQATT and CDR2 SNEGSKA (reference sequence). The CDR3 is 14 amino acids. The ends lost 6 bases at V and 6 bases at J; junction bases unmatched: 13. The investigators amplified TCR beta CDR3 regions from RNA transcripts. In the first-round RT-PCR of the TCR CDR3, the HTBI primer set was used. TCRdb reanalysed the multiplex PCR reads using MiXCR and keeps one entry per CDR3 protein. The sample has fewer than 450,000 distinct CDR3 sequences, more than 12% seen once. This rearrangement joins TRBV20-1 to TRBJ2-7; 8 nucleotides agree with TRBD2. The sequence was obtained from a man aged 50-60 years with Graves' ophthalmopathy. Sequenced: blood. The CDR3 nucleotides are TGCAGTGCCCAGACTCGACGGGAGGGGGTCGAGCAGTACTTC. Translating gives CSAQTRREGVEQYF.